Listed here are 22 T cell receptor beta chains from one sample, sequenced in a study of beta chain features in type 1 diabetes. Expressed TCRB transcripts got sequenced, as all isolated RNA was reverse transcribed. TCRdb keeps only in-frame clones here, not all; method: immunoSEQ multiplex PCR. The sample contains about 200,000 clones, roughly 10% of which appear only once. The sequenced sample consisted of central memory CD4+ T cells from blood. The receptors stem from a man younger than 30 in good health.

The chain combines TRBV28 with TRBJ2-5, with D uncertain. V was pared by 7 bases and J by 4 bases, with 13 bases between. Germline V gene sequence: CDR1 MDHEN, CDR2 SYDVKM. The CDR3 contains 13 residues. The CDR3 sequence: CASKVAWRETQYF. CDR3 nucleotides: TGTGCCAGCAAGGTCGCCTGGAGAGAGACCCAGTACTTC.

This clone came up a few times. The chain has TRBV7-2 and TRBJ2-5; the match to TRBD2 covers 8 bases. The CDR3 runs to 13 residues. Trimming cost V 1 base and J 13 bases; bases outside gene matches: 8. CDR1 and CDR2 (germline): SGHTA, FQGNSA. CDR3 residues: CASSLERGTVGYF. CDR3 in DNA: TGTGCCAGCAGCTTAGAGCGGGGGACGGTTGGGTACTTC. Full variable domain (rest looked up from reference TRBV7-2 and TRBJ2-5): GAGVSQSPSNKVTEKGKDVELRCDPISGHTALYWYRQSLGQGLEFLIYFQGNSAPDKSGLPSDRFSAERTGGSVSTLTIQRTQQEDSAVYLCASSLERGTVGYFGPGTRLLVL.

This clone was detected many times. The gene calls are TRBV18 and TRBJ2-1, with 7 bases matching TRBD2. CDR3 length: 15 residues. V trimming: 8 bases; J trimming: 7 bases; junction bases outside the gene matches: 14. Germline V gene data show CDR1 as KGHSH and CDR2 as LQKENI. Here the CDR3 DNA reads TGTGCCAGCACGCCTGGGTTGGGGACTATTAATGAGCAGTTCTTC. It encodes CASTPGLGTINEQFF. The full variable domain, with the rest looked up from reference TRBV18 and TRBJ2-1, is NAGVMQNPRHLVRRRGQEARLRCSPMKGHSHVYWYRQLPEEGLKFMVYLQKENIIDESGMPKERFSAEFPKEGPSILRIQQVVRGDSAAYFCASTPGLGTINEQFFGPGTRLTVL.

In its sample, this clone was seen a few times. The chain employs TRBV5-4 and TRBJ1-1, with 7 bases aligning to TRBD1. The V gene's germline CDR1 is SGHNT and CDR2 YYREEE (reference sequence). The CDR3 is 15 residues long. Trimming cost V 6 bases and J 0 bases; bases outside gene matches: 8. CDR3 protein: CASKRQGRLNTEAFF. CDR3 coding DNA: TGTGCCAGCAAGCGACAGGGCCGTCTGAACACTGAAGCTTTCTTT.

J is TRBJ2-1 and V is TRBV10-2, with 8 bases lining up with TRBD2. The germline V gene has CDR1 WSHSY and CDR2 SAAADI. V was pared by 4 bases and J by 10 bases, with 18 bases of the junction left unmatched. CDR3 length: 17 residues. The CDR3 DNA reads as TGCGCCAGCAGTGGGCCGTTGATGGCGGGAGGAGTCGGGGAGCAGTTCTTC. Translation gives CASSGPLMAGGVGEQFF.

This clone was picked up a small number of times. This chain uses TRBV28 with TRBJ2-2; the D gene is possibly TRBD1 (6 bases). CDR3 size: 15 residues. Germline values: CDR1 MDHEN, CDR2 SYDVKM. Trimming cost V 6 bases and J 5 bases, with 16 bases left between them. CDR3 coding DNA: TGTGCCAGCAGCCCTCCCGGGACATATACCGGGGAGCTGTTTTTT. It encodes CASSPPGTYTGELFF.

This clone was found a few times. This rearrangement joins TRBV7-9 to TRBJ2-5, with D possibly TRBD1 on 6 matching bases. V shed 2 bases and J shed 3 bases, with 16 bases lying between them. Germline CDR1 SEHNR, CDR2 FQNEAQ (reference sequence). The CDR3 extends over 16 amino acids. CDR3 DNA: TGTGCCAGCAGCTTAAGGTTGGGGGCAGCTAAAGAGACCCAGTACTTC. This sequence encodes CASSLRLGAAKETQYF. Supplemented by reference TRBV7-9 and TRBJ2-5, the full variable domain reads DTGVSQNPRHKITKRGQNVTFRCDPISEHNRLYWYRQTLGQGPEFLTYFQNEAQLEKSRLLSDRFSAERPKGSFSTLEIQRTEQGDSAMYLCASSLRLGAAKETQYFGPGTRLLVL.

The chain employs TRBV7-9 and TRBJ2-7; 9 positions agree with TRBD1. The germline CDR1 and CDR2 sequences are SEHNR and FQNEAQ (reference sequence). Trimming cost V 0 bases and J 0 bases; bases outside gene matches: 6. The CDR3 consists of 17 residues. CDR3 residues: CASSLAWRQGVSYEQYF. CDR3 nucleotide sequence: TGTGCCAGCAGCTTAGCGTGGAGACAGGGGGTCTCCTACGAGCAGTACTTC.

This clone was seen ten or more times. The chain couples TRBV7-9 to TRBJ1-4; D remains ambiguous. Trimming removed 6 bases from V and 2 bases from J, with 19 bases in between. Germline V gene lookup returns CDR1 SEHNR and CDR2 FQNEAQ (reference sequence). The CDR3 has 17 residues. CDR3 in DNA: TGTGCCAGCAGGCGCACGCCTTCGGCGTCGACTAATGAAAAACTGTTTTTT. It specifies CASRRTPSASTNEKLFF.

This clone was picked up a small number of times. Other DNA sequences within the sample encode an identical CDR3. The chain combines TRBV18 with TRBJ2-7; weak D call: TRBD1 (5 bases). Trimming pared 6 bases from V and 3 bases from J, leaving 9 bases between. This CDR3 spans 12 amino acids. Looked up from germline, CDR1 is KGHSH and CDR2 is LQKENI. The CDR3: CASSPDSYEQYF. The DNA of the CDR3 is TGTGCCAGCTCTCCCGACAGCTACGAGCAGTACTTC.

This clone turned up a few times. The chain couples TRBV4-3 to TRBJ2-4; D remains ambiguous. Trimming removed 1 base at V and 0 bases at J, with 10 bases between. Germline CDR1 is LGHNA and CDR2 is YSLEER. The CDR3 is 16 residues long. In DNA form, the CDR3 reads TGCGCCAGCAGCCAAGGAGTGACTGAAGCCAAAAACATTCAGTACTTC. Translated: CASSQGVTEAKNIQYF.

The table lists this clone with a few counts. A clone one base away is much larger, so this may be a read error. The chain uses TRBV7-2 and TRBJ2-6, with D unclear. The CDR3 spans 15 residues. V was clipped by 6 bases and J by 4 bases, with 13 bases between them. Germline V gene sequence: CDR1 SGHTA, CDR2 FQGNSA. The CDR3 is CASSGSLRGANVLTF. The CDR3 DNA is TGTGCCAGCAGTGGGTCCCTCCGAGGGGCCAACGTCCTGACTTTC.

This clone was seen more than once but under ten times. J is TRBJ2-1 and V is TRBV18, with D perhaps matching TRBD1 (5 bases). The V and J ends lost 3 bases and 2 bases respectively, with 11 bases between them. This CDR3 contains 15 residues. Germline CDR1 reads KGHSH; CDR2 reads LQKENI. The CDR3 DNA reads as TGTGCCAGCTCACCTAGGGGTAGTCCCTACAATGAGCAGTTCTTC. Translating it yields CASSPRGSPYNEQFF. The variable domain in full, with the rest retrieved from reference TRBV18 and TRBJ2-1, is NAGVMQNPRHLVRRRGQEARLRCSPMKGHSHVYWYRQLPEEGLKFMVYLQKENIIDESGMPKERFSAEFPKEGPSILRIQQVVRGDSAAYFCASSPRGSPYNEQFFGPGTRLTVL.

This clone turned up a few times. The J gene is TRBJ2-7, the V gene TRBV18; TRBD2 agrees at 11 bases. The last part of the DNA fits TRBJ2-5 better; the J call may be wrong. The germline gives CDR1 KGHSH, CDR2 LQKENI. This CDR3 has 14 residues. CDR3 nucleotides: TGTGCCAGCTCACGGGGACTAGCGGAAGAGACCCAGTACTTC. Its protein is CASSRGLAEETQYF.

Many counts were recorded for this clone. In DNA form, the CDR3 reads TGCGCCAGCAGCCAAGCTAGCGGGAGGGCCCAGACCTACAATGAGCAGTTCTTC. This encodes CASSQASGRAQTYNEQFF. The genes are TRBV4-1 and TRBJ2-1, with 12 bases fitting TRBD2. The CDR3 sequence is 18 residues long. V was pared by 1 base and J by 2 bases, with 6 bases of the junction left unmatched. Per germline, CDR1 MGHRA and CDR2 YSYEKL.

The chain couples TRBV7-9 to TRBJ2-1; TRBD2 is a possible D gene (6 bases). V gave up 2 bases and J gave up 6 bases, with 20 bases separating them. Germline V gene lookup returns CDR1 SEHNR and CDR2 FQNEAQ (reference sequence). CDR3 length: 17 amino acids. The CDR3 here is CASSLNPPGLGGNEQFF. DNA for the CDR3: TGTGCCAGCAGCTTAAACCCCCCGGGACTGGGGGGCAATGAGCAGTTCTTC.

The V and J genes are TRBV10-3 and TRBJ2-1; either TRBD1 or TRBD2 may fit D (6 bases each). V gave up 8 bases and J gave up 6 bases, with 17 bases separating them. The CDR3 extends over 14 amino acids. Germline V gene sequence: CDR1 ENHRY, CDR2 SYGVKD. In DNA form, the CDR3 reads TGTGCCATCGAGGGGGAGGCCTGGGGCAATGAGCAGTTCTTC. This gives the protein CAIEGEAWGNEQFF.

The chain uses TRBV30 and TRBJ1-4, with D unclear. The CDR3 is 14 amino acids. Germline CDR1 is GTSNPN and CDR2 is SVGIG (reference sequence). The V end lost 3 bases, the J end lost 0 bases, and 8 bases lay between the germline ends. The CDR3 protein is CAWSPTSTNEKLFF. DNA of the CDR3: TGTGCCTGGAGCCCTACCTCAACTAATGAAAAACTGTTTTTT.

This clone was found many times. The V and J genes are TRBV28 and TRBJ2-1; TRBD1 matches at 9 bases. The ends lost 5 bases at V and 8 bases at J; junction bases unmatched: 10. This CDR3 has 15 amino acids. In germline, CDR1 is MDHEN, CDR2 SYDVKM. The CDR3 loop reads CASSPFTGGIHEQFF. Written as DNA, the CDR3 is TGTGCCAGCAGTCCCTTTACAGGGGGCATCCATGAGCAGTTCTTC.

This clone was picked up a small number of times. The V gene is TRBV5-1, the J gene TRBJ2-6, with D uncertain. CDR1 is SGHRS and CDR2 is YFSETQ in the germline V gene. The CDR3 contains 18 residues. V gave up 3 bases and J gave up 0 bases, with 16 bases separating them. The DNA for the CDR3 is TGCGCCAGCAGCTCCGGGCTTGACGTTAGCTCTGGGGCCAACGTCCTGACTTTC. It codes for CASSSGLDVSSGANVLTF.

The chain couples TRBV12-5 to TRBJ2-1; tentative D call: TRBD2 (6 bases). V lost 7 bases, J lost 6 bases, and 10 bases lay in between. From germline, CDR1 is LGHNT and CDR2 FRNRAP. There are 12 residues in the CDR3. CDR3 sequence reads: CASAAGLNEQFF. Written as DNA, the CDR3 is TGTGCTAGTGCCGCGGGACTCAATGAGCAGTTCTTC.

This clone was recorded many times. The chain is built from TRBV30 and TRBJ1-5, with TRBD1 identical over 7 bases. Germline V CDR1 and CDR2: GTSNPN, SVGIG (reference sequence). The CDR3 is made up of 12 amino acids. J gave up 3 bases and V 5 bases, and 1 base lay outside the gene matches. This CDR3 is CAWGQVNQPQHF. The CDR3 region has the DNA TGTGCCTGGGGACAGGTCAATCAGCCCCAGCATTTT.